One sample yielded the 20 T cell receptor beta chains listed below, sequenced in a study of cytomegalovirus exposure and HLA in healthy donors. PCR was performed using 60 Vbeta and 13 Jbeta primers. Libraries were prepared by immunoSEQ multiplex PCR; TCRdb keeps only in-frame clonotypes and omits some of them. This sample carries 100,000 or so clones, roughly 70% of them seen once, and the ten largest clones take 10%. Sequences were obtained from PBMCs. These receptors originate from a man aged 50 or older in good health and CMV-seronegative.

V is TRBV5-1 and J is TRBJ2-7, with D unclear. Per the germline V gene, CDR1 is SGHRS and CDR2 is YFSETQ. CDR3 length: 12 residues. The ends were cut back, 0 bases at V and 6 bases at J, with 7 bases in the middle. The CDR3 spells CASSLDRSEQYF. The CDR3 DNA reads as TGCGCCAGCAGCTTGGACCGGAGCGAGCAGTACTTC. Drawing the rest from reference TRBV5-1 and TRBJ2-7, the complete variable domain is KAGVTQTPRYLIKTRGQQVTLSCSPISGHRSVSWYQQTPGQGLQFLFEYFSETQRNKGNFPGRFSGRQFSNSRSEMNVSTLELGDSALYLCASSLDRSEQYFGPGTRLTVT.

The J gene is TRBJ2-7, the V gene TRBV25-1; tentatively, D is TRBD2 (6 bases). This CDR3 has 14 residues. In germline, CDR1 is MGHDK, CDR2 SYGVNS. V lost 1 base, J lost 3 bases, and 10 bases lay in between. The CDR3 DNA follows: TGTGCCAGCAGTGAATGGGATAGCGGCTACGAGCAGTACTTC. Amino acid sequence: CASSEWDSGYEQYF.

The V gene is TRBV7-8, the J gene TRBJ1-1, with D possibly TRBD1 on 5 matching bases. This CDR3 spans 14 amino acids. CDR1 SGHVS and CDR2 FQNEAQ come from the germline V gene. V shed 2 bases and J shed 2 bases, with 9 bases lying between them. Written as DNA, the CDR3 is TGTGCCAGCAGCTTACGACAGCCCAACACTGAAGCTTTCTTT. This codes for CASSLRQPNTEAFF.

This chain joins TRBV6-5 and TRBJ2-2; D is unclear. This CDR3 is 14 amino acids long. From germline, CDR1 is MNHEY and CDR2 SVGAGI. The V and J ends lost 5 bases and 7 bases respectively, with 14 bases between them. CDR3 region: CASSPTTVGGELFF. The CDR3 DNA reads TGTGCCAGCAGTCCGACCACAGTTGGCGGGGAGCTGTTTTTT.

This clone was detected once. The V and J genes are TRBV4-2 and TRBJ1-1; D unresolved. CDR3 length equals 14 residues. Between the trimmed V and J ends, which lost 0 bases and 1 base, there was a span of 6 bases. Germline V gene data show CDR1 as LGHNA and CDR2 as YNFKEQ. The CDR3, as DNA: TGTGCCAGCAGCCAAGACCACAGGAACACTGAAGCTTTCTTT. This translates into CASSQDHRNTEAFF.

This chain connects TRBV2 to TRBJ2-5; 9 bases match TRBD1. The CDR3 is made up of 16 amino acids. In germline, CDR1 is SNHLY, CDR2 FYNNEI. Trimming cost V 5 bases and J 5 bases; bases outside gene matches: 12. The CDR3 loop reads CASSRGDRASPETQYF. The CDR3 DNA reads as TGTGCCAGCAGTAGGGGGGACAGGGCCTCCCCTGAGACCCAGTACTTC.

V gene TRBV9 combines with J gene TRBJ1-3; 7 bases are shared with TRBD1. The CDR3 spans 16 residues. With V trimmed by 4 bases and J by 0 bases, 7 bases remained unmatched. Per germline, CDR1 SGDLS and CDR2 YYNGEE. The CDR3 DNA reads TGTGCCAGCAGCCCAGGTTGGGACAGCTCTGGAAACACCATATATTTT. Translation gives CASSPGWDSSGNTIYF.

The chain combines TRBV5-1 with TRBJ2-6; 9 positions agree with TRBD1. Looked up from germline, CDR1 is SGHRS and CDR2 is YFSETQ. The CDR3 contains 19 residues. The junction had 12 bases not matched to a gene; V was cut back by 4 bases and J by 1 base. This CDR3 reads CASSVIQGALGSGANVLTF. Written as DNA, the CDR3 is TGCGCCAGCAGCGTTATACAGGGGGCATTAGGGTCTGGGGCCAACGTCCTGACTTTC.

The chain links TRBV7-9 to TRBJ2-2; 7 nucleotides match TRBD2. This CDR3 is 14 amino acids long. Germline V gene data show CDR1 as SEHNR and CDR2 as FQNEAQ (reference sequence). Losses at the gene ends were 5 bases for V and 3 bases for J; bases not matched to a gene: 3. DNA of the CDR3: TGTGCCAGCAGCCATCTAGCGGACACCGGGGAGCTGTTTTTT. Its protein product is CASSHLADTGELFF.

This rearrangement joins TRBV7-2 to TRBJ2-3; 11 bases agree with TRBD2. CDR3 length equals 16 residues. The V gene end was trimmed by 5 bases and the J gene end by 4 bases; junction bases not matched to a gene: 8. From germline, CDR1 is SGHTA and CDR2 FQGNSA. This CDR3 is CASSAHSGGGSDTQYF. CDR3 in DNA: TGTGCCAGCAGCGCCCATAGCGGGGGGGGTTCAGATACGCAGTATTTT.

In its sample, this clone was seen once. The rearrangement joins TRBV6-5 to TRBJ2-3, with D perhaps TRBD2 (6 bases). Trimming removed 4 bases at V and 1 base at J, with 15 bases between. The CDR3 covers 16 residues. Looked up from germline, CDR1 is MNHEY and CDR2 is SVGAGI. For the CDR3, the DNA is TGTGCCAGCAGTTCGGAGGGCGACGCGGGCACAGATACGCAGTATTTT. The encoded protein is CASSSEGDAGTDTQYF.

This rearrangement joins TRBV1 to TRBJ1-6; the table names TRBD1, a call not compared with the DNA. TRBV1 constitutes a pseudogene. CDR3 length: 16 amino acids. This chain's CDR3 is CTSSQKEGQHNSPLHF. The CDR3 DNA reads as TGCACCAGCAGCCAAAAGGAGGGACAGCATAATTCACCCCTCCACTTT.

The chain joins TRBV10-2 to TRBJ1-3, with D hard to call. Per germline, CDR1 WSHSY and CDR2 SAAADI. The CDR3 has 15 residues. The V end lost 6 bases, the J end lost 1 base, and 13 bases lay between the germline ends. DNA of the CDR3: TGCGCCAGCAGCATCGATACTGAATCTGGAAACACCATATATTTT. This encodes CASSIDTESGNTIYF.

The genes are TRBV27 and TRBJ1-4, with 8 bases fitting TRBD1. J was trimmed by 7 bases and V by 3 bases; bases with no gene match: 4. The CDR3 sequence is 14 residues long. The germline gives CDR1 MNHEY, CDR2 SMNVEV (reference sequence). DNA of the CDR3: TGTGCCAGCAGTTTCGACAGGGGCGGTGAAAAACTGTTTTTT. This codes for CASSFDRGGEKLFF.

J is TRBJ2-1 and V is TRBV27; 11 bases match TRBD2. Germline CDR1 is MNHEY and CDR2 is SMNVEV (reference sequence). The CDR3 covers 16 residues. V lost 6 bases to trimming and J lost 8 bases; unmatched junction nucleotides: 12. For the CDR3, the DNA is TGTGCCAGCAGCCGCACCGGGACTAGCGGTATGGATGAGCAGTTCTTC. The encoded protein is CASSRTGTSGMDEQFF.

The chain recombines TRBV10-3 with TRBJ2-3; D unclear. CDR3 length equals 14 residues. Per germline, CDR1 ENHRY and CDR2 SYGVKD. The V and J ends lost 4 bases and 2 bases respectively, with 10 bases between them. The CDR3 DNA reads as TGTGCCATCAGTGCGTCGACATCCACAGATACGCAGTATTTT. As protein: CAISASTSTDTQYF.

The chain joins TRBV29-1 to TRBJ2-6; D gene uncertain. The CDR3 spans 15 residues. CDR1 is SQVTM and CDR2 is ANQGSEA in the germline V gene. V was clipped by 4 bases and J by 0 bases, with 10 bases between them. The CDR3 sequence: CSVGRRFSGANVLTF. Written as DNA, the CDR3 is TGCAGCGTTGGAAGGCGGTTCTCTGGGGCCAACGTCCTGACTTTC. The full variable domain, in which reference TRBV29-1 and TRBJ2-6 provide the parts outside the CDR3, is SAVISQKPSRDICQRGTSLTIQCQVDSQVTMMFWYRQQPGQSLTLIATANQGSEATYESGFVIDKFPISRPNLTFSTLTVSNMSPEDSSIYLCSVGRRFSGANVLTFGAGSRLTVL.

The CDR3 DNA is TGCGCCAGCAGTGAGTCGGTCGGGGGGACTGGGGCCAACGTCCTGACTTTC. As protein: CASSESVGGTGANVLTF. The chain recombines TRBV10-1 with TRBJ2-6; 7 bases are a match to TRBD2. The CDR3 totals 17 residues. CDR1 WNHNN and CDR2 SYGVQD come from the germline V gene (reference sequence). After removal of 0 bases from V and 2 bases from J, the junction contained 4 bases not matched to a gene.

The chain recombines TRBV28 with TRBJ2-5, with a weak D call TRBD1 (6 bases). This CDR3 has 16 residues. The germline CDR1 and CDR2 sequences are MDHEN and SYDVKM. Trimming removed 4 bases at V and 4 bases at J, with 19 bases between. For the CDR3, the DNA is TGTGCCAGCAGTTCCCATGGGGGCCAGGGACGAGAGACCCAGTACTTC. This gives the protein CASSSHGGQGRETQYF.

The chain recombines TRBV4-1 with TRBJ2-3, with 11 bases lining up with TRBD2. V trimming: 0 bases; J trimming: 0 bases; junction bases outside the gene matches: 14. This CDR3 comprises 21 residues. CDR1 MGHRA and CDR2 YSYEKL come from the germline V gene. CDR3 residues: CASSQDRWSSGGAGSTDTQYF. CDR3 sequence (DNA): TGCGCCAGCAGCCAAGATCGTTGGAGTAGCGGGGGGGCAGGCAGCACAGATACGCAGTATTTT.